Shown below are 10 T cell receptor beta chains from a single sample sequenced in a study of cytomegalovirus exposure and HLA in healthy donors (dated by TCRdb to the late 2010s). The library was prepared using the immunoSEQ multiplex PCR assay. A mixture of 60 forward primers for TCR Vbeta segments and 13 reverse primers for TCR Jbeta segments was used in the multiplex PCR. TCRdb limited this immuneACCESS table to in-frame rearrangements with V and J called. A share of clones is missing; checked studies link under half to unresolved V genes, and the rest is unexplained. Counted in this sample were roughly 170,000 clones; roughly 80% of them appeared once. The ten most abundant clones make up approximately 1.4% of the sample. The sequencing input was PBMCs. The receptors here all came from a man between 25 and 39 years old in good health and CMV-seronegative.

This chain links TRBV6-1 with TRBJ2-7; D may be TRBD2 (5 bases). V was trimmed by 7 bases and J by 4 bases, leaving 14 bases between them. CDR1 is MNHNS, CDR2 SASEGT, per germline. This CDR3 spans 13 amino acids. The CDR3 region is CASTWVTGYEQYF. The CDR3 coding sequence is TGTGCCAGCACCTGGGTCACGGGGTACGAGCAGTACTTC.

J is TRBJ2-7 and V is TRBV7-2; 7 nucleotides line up with TRBD2. Unmatched junction bases numbered 7, after V lost 4 bases and J lost 1 base. CDR3 size: 15 residues. Germline V CDR1 and CDR2: SGHTA, FQGNSA. The CDR3 sequence: CASSSSRGSSYEQYF. The CDR3 DNA follows: TGTGCCAGCAGCTCGTCGCGGGGGAGTTCCTACGAGCAGTACTTC.

V is TRBV4-3 and J is TRBJ2-7; 9 bases align to TRBD1. Germline V gene data show CDR1 as LGHNA and CDR2 as YSLEER. There are 16 residues in the CDR3. The J segment lost 5 bases and the V segment lost 4 bases, leaving 12 bases of the junction unmatched. The CDR3 spells CASSLFSGQGPDEQYF. CDR3 DNA: TGCGCCAGCAGCCTCTTCTCGGGACAGGGTCCTGACGAGCAGTACTTC.

The chain recombines TRBV5-1 with TRBJ1-5; 10 bases line up with TRBD1. Germline CDR1 SGHRS, CDR2 YFSETQ. The CDR3 has 17 residues. V lost 6 bases, J lost 0 bases, and 9 bases stayed unmatched. The CDR3 DNA is TGCGCCAGCATACAAGGACAGGGGGTTTATAGCAATCAGCCCCAGCATTTT. It yields the protein CASIQGQGVYSNQPQHF. Looking up the rest from reference TRBV5-1 and TRBJ1-5 gives the full variable domain: KAGVTQTPRYLIKTRGQQVTLSCSPISGHRSVSWYQQTPGQGLQFLFEYFSETQRNKGNFPGRFSGRQFSNSRSEMNVSTLELGDSALYLCASIQGQGVYSNQPQHFGDGTRLSIL.

The chain links TRBV27 to TRBJ2-2; D uncertain. Trimming removed 6 bases from V and 6 bases from J, with 5 bases in between. Germline V gene sequence: CDR1 MNHEY, CDR2 SMNVEV (reference sequence). The CDR3 consists of 11 residues. CDR3 sequence (DNA): TGTGCCAGCAGGGCGGCCGGGGAGCTGTTTTTT. Protein sequence: CASRAAGELFF.

This chain uses TRBV28 with TRBJ1-5; D gene unclear. Trimming shortened V by 6 bases and J by 10 bases, and 19 bases separated the two germline ends. CDR1 MDHEN and CDR2 SYDVKM come from the germline V gene. The CDR3 length is 14 residues. The CDR3 protein is CASRLVTARDPQHF. CDR3 bases: TGTGCCAGCAGGCTCGTCACGGCCCGGGATCCCCAGCATTTT.

The V gene is TRBV30, the J gene TRBJ1-6; D perhaps matches TRBD1 (6 bases). Germline CDR1 reads GTSNPN; CDR2 reads SVGIG (reference sequence). The CDR3 has 13 amino acids. V lost 3 bases to trimming and J lost 10 bases, with 13 bases between them. CDR3 region: CAWRGHSDSPLHF. CDR3 sequence (DNA): TGTGCCTGGAGGGGACACTCGGACTCACCCCTCCACTTT.

The chain joins TRBV28 to TRBJ1-5; 7 bases are a match to TRBD1. The germline V gene encodes CDR1 MDHEN and CDR2 SYDVKM. This CDR3 has 14 amino acids. V gave up 3 bases and J gave up 6 bases; unmatched junction bases: 5. The CDR3 here is CASSLTGWSQPQHF. CDR3 nucleotide sequence: TGTGCCAGCAGTTTGACAGGGTGGTCTCAGCCCCAGCATTTT.

This clone was picked up a small number of times. This sample also contains other DNA sequences that code for the same CDR3. This chain uses TRBV6-6 with TRBJ2-7; 8 bases agree with TRBD1. The CDR3 extends over 15 amino acids. Germline V lookup: CDR1 MNHNY, CDR2 SVGAGI (reference sequence). V shed 2 bases and J 1 base; nucleotides not matched to a gene: 4. The CDR3 reads CASSYPGTGSYEQYF. For the CDR3, the DNA is TGTGCCAGCAGTTACCCCGGGACAGGATCCTACGAGCAGTACTTC.

V usage is TRBV28 and J usage is TRBJ1-2; TRBD1 agrees at 10 bases. Germline V gene sequence: CDR1 MDHEN, CDR2 SYDVKM. V shed 6 bases, J shed 0 bases, and the junction held 1 base outside the gene matches. CDR3 length equals 14 residues. The CDR3 coding sequence is TGTGCCAGCAGGGACAGGGGGGCTAACTATGGCTACACCTTC. It codes for CASRDRGANYGYTF.